This section outlines one TCR beta chain sequence together with its context. The sample carries other DNA sequences with the same CDR3. These data are taken from a study of shared clonotypes between healthy human individuals. The CDR3 has 13 amino acids. CDR1 is SGHRS, CDR2 YFSETQ, per germline. Trimming removed 3 bases at V and 0 bases at J, with 5 bases between. Here immunoSEQ multiplex PCR was the method, and the copy in TCRdb shows in-frame clones only, minus some. The table lists 2 million to 2.5 million clones, roughly 90% of them singletons. This TCR derives from a man in his late teens or twenties in good health. Some clones in this sample may be carry-over from other donors' samples. This chain uses TRBV5-1 with TRBJ2-3; D is uncertain. The material sequenced was naive CD4+ T cells from PBMCs. Subset given: CD45RA+ positively selected. CDR3 residues: CASSSSSTDTQYF. CDR3 nucleotides: TGCGCCAGCAGCTCGTCGAGCACAGATACGCAGTATTTT.